Listed here are 17 T cell receptor beta chains from one sample, sequenced in a study of cytomegalovirus exposure and HLA in healthy donors. PCR employed 60 Vbeta and 13 Jbeta primers. The protocol was immunoSEQ multiplex PCR, while the TCRdb copy is restricted to in-frame clones and leaves out a portion. Among 190,000 or so clones, over 80% were seen once, and the ten largest hold about 1.6%. Specimen: PBMCs. The receptor source for this set is a man aged 45-60 years in good health and CMV-seronegative.

In this sample, this clone turned up a few times. The chain uses TRBV6-6 and TRBJ2-7; TRBD1 matches 10 bases. This CDR3 comprises 14 residues. The germline gives CDR1 MNHNY, CDR2 SVGAGI (reference sequence). The junction had 10 bases not matched to a gene; V was cut back by 8 bases and J by 6 bases. For the CDR3, the DNA is TGTGCCAGCTTAGAGGGACAGGGGAGGGTCGAGCAGTACTTC. It is translated as CASLEGQGRVEQYF.

The chain combines TRBV7-3 with TRBJ2-5; the match to TRBD1 covers 9 bases. Germline V CDR1 and CDR2: SGHTA, FQGTGA. This CDR3 has 16 residues. With 2 bases clipped from V and 3 bases from J, the junction kept 7 bases outside the gene matches. The CDR3 sequence: CASSLFGTGSKETQYF. The CDR3, as DNA: TGTGCCAGCAGCTTATTCGGGACAGGGAGTAAAGAGACCCAGTACTTC.

The chain links TRBV5-1 to TRBJ2-5, with D tentatively TRBD1 (6 bases). The DNA end favors TRBJ2-7, so the J call may be wrong. The germline V gene has CDR1 SGHRS and CDR2 YFSETQ. CDR3 length equals 14 residues. DNA of the CDR3: TGCGCCAGCAGCACAGGGACACTTTCCTACGAGCAGTACTTC. It specifies CASSTGTLSYEQYF.

DNA of the CDR3: TGTGCCAGCTCACGGCGGAGCGACTTCTTGAACACCGGGGAGCTGTTTTTT. It specifies CASSRRSDFLNTGELFF. The rearrangement links TRBV18 to TRBJ2-2, with unresolved D. CDR3 length: 17 amino acids. The V gene's germline CDR1 is KGHSH and CDR2 LQKENI. Trimming shortened V by 4 bases and J by 1 base, and 16 bases separated the two germline ends.

The CDR3 here is CASAGAQETQYF. The CDR3 DNA is TGTGCCAGCGCGGGAGCACAAGAGACCCAGTACTTC. V is TRBV6-5 and J is TRBJ2-5; 7 bases match TRBD2. The V and J ends lost 8 bases and 2 bases, in that order; junction bases with no gene match: 2. Germline CDR1 is MNHEY and CDR2 is SVGAGI. This CDR3 comprises 12 residues.

This clone was recorded a few times. CDR3 in amino acids: CASRTSEKLFF. The CDR3 DNA follows: TGTGCCAGCCGGACTTCGGAAAAACTGTTTTTT. V gene TRBV6-1 combines with J gene TRBJ1-4; D uncertain. This CDR3 comprises 11 residues. Germline V gene data show CDR1 as MNHNS and CDR2 as SASEGT. V was shortened by 8 bases and J by 8 bases, with 9 bases between the two germline ends.

The CDR3 loop reads CATSRVEGQGRGYTF. The DNA for the CDR3 is TGTGCCACCAGCAGAGTAGAGGGACAGGGACGTGGCTACACCTTC. V gene TRBV15 combines with J gene TRBJ1-2; 9 bases map to TRBD1. The V gene's germline CDR1 is LNHNV and CDR2 YYDKDF (reference sequence). The CDR3 sequence is 15 residues long. With V trimmed by 1 base and J by 7 bases, 7 bases remained unmatched. The full variable domain, its missing parts supplied by reference TRBV15 and TRBJ1-2, is DAMVIQNPRYQVTQFGKPVTLSCSQTLNHNVMYWYQQKSSQAPKLLFHYYDKDFNNEADTPDNFQSRRPNTSFCFLDIRSPGLGDTAMYLCATSRVEGQGRGYTFGSGTRLTVV.

The V call is TRBV5-5, the J call TRBJ2-4; TRBD1 agrees at 9 bases. The CDR3 is 15 amino acids. Germline V gene lookup returns CDR1 SGHKS and CDR2 YYEKEE (reference sequence). V lost 6 bases, J lost 1 base, and 5 bases stayed unmatched. The DNA of the CDR3 is TGTGCCAGCACCCGGACAGGGGACGCCAAAAACATTCAGTACTTC. This translates into CASTRTGDAKNIQYF.

This chain's CDR3 is CASSLGLAGDNEQFF. In nucleotides, the CDR3 is TGTGCCAGCTCCCTGGGACTAGCGGGGGACAATGAGCAGTTCTTC. This chain links TRBV18 with TRBJ2-1; 14 nucleotides match TRBD2. V was clipped by 6 bases and J by 5 bases; unmatched bases: 3. Germline CDR1 is KGHSH and CDR2 is LQKENI. The CDR3 extends over 15 amino acids. The whole variable domain, remainder taken from reference TRBV18 and TRBJ2-1, is NAGVMQNPRHLVRRRGQEARLRCSPMKGHSHVYWYRQLPEEGLKFMVYLQKENIIDESGMPKERFSAEFPKEGPSILRIQQVVRGDSAAYFCASSLGLAGDNEQFFGPGTRLTVL.

This clone was recorded only once. In nucleotides, the CDR3 is TGCAGCGTGGGCCCGGTAACCTACGAGCAGTACTTC. It yields the protein CSVGPVTYEQYF. The rearrangement links TRBV29-1 to TRBJ2-7; the D is unclear. The CDR3 sequence is 12 residues long. Germline-derived CDR1 and CDR2 are SQVTM and ANQGSEA. V was cut by 6 bases and J by 2 bases, with 11 bases left in between.

V and J are TRBV18 and TRBJ2-7, with TRBD1 matching 9 bases. The CDR3 is 16 residues long. The germline CDR1 and CDR2 sequences are KGHSH and LQKENI. V trimming: 3 bases; J trimming: 1 base; junction bases outside the gene matches: 7. This chain's CDR3 is CASSPTKTGGSYEQYF. CDR3 DNA: TGTGCCAGCTCACCGACAAAGACAGGGGGATCCTACGAGCAGTACTTC.

This clone was picked up many times. The J gene is TRBJ2-7, the V gene TRBV5-6; 9 bases are a match to TRBD1. Looked up from germline, CDR1 is SGHDT and CDR2 is YYEEEE. This CDR3 contains 16 residues. Trimming took 5 bases from V and 4 from J; bases not matched to a gene: 13. The CDR3 loop is CASSEALGTGTYEQYF. CDR3 nucleotide sequence: TGTGCCAGCAGTGAAGCGCTAGGGACAGGGACGTACGAGCAGTACTTC.

The chain is built from TRBV6-1 and TRBJ1-6; 7 nucleotides align to TRBD1. V dropped 10 bases and J dropped 7; count of bases not matched to a gene: 13. This CDR3 comprises 15 residues. Germline V gene lookup returns CDR1 MNHNS and CDR2 SASEGT. CDR3 sequence: CANRSPPGQNSPLHF. CDR3 coding DNA: TGTGCCAACAGAAGCCCCCCGGGACAGAATTCACCCCTCCACTTT.

This clone was seen a single time. The V and J genes are TRBV7-8 and TRBJ1-4, with TRBD1 matching 9 bases. The CDR3 extends over 14 amino acids. V shed 6 bases and J 10 bases; nucleotides not matched to a gene: 9. Germline V gene sequence: CDR1 SGHVS, CDR2 FQNEAQ. The CDR3: CASSIQGASGKLFF. CDR3 in DNA: TGTGCCAGCAGTATACAGGGGGCGTCGGGAAAACTGTTTTTT.

This chain uses TRBV5-1 with TRBJ2-5; D might be TRBD2 (5 bases). Germline V gives CDR1 SGHRS, CDR2 YFSETQ. V shed 4 bases and J shed 2 bases, with 15 bases lying between them. The CDR3 runs 15 residues. CDR3 bases: TGCGCCAGCAGCCCCAAAGAGGGCAGACAAGAGACCCAGTACTTC. This gives the protein CASSPKEGRQETQYF.

This clone came up once. The gene calls are TRBV18 and TRBJ2-3; 7 bases agree with TRBD1. The CDR3 has 14 residues. After removal of 3 bases from V and 4 bases from J, the junction contained 4 bases not matched to a gene. Germline CDR1 and CDR2: KGHSH and LQKENI. Here the CDR3 reads CASSPRQGADTQYF. CDR3 bases: TGTGCCAGCTCACCTCGTCAGGGGGCAGATACGCAGTATTTT.

V and J are TRBV7-2 and TRBJ2-3, with 11 bases aligning to TRBD2. This CDR3 region has 17 residues. V lost 2 bases, J lost 6 bases, and 10 bases stayed unmatched. Germline loops: CDR1 SGHTA, CDR2 FQGNSA. CDR3 in DNA: TGTGCCAGCAGCTTAACCTTAGGGCTAGCGGGAGGCGATACGCAGTATTTT. Amino acids: CASSLTLGLAGGDTQYF.